The 2 T cell receptor beta chains below all came from one sample that was sequenced in a study of cytomegalovirus exposure and HLA in healthy donors. The PCR made use of 60 Vbeta and 13 Jbeta primers. Sequenced by immunoSEQ multiplex PCR; TCRdb stores in-frame clones only, minus some. The sample includes roughly 100,000 clones, 10% to 15% of them seen just once. The sample was PBMCs. The receptor set was obtained from a man between 35 and 55 years old in good health and CMV-seropositive.

In this sample, this clone turned up a few times. The chain carries TRBV28 and TRBJ2-2; no firm D call. The germline gives CDR1 MDHEN, CDR2 SYDVKM. Trimming took 8 bases from V and 2 from J, leaving 9 bases between them. The CDR3 extends over 13 amino acids. CDR3 region: CASLGSNTGELFF. The CDR3, as DNA: TGTGCCAGCCTCGGGTCAAACACCGGGGAGCTGTTTTTT.

This clone ranks as medium-sized. V gene TRBV6-1 combines with J gene TRBJ1-5; D is undetermined. V was trimmed by 2 bases and J by 4 bases, leaving 6 bases between them. The CDR3 sequence is 13 residues long. Germline V CDR1 and CDR2: MNHNS, SASEGT. The CDR3 is CASSENENQPQHF. The CDR3 DNA follows: TGTGCCAGCAGTGAAAACGAGAATCAGCCCCAGCATTTT.